What follows describes a single TCR beta chain. Its binding antigen is unknown. No base quality values were provided; no much bigger clone lies one nucleotide off. The CDR3 regions of human TCRbeta chains were subjected to immunosequencing. In the original analysis: Repertoire TCRs were matched against a reference library of SARS-CoV-2-specific TCRs generated with the MIRA antigen-specificity platform. Breadth was defined as the fraction of unique TCRs that were SARS-CoV-2-associated, and depth was defined as the fraction of total T cells that were SARS-CoV-2-associated. Each spike-specific TCR was assigned to its reactive spike region and to a CD4 or CD8 class using the MIRA data. Log10-transformed breadth and depth values were compared by one-way ANOVA with Sidak's multiple comparisons tests. TCRdb re-hosts the immuneACCESS table, in-frame sequences only. Its copies lack some clones; in the studies checked, an unresolved V gene accounts for under half of them, and the cause for the rest is not known. That table supplies the V and J calls and clone size; D and trimming were determined from the DNA. The sample table contains over 150,000 clones; only one count was recorded for almost 95% of them. The biggest ten clones account for 8.5% to 12% of the sample.

This sample is part of a study of T cell responses to AZD1222 COVID-19 vaccine (dated by TCRdb to about 2021). With regard to the full study: AZD1222 recipients whose second dose came at about 4 weeks and those whose second dose came at about 12 weeks were combined into one group, since spike-specific TCR depth and breadth did not differ between the two schedules. TCR sequencing covered fewer than 250 trial participants: 207 given two doses of AZD1222 and around 25 given two doses of MenACWY control vaccine. Enrollment into the trials was organized by age into subgroups of 18-55, 56-69 and 70-plus years, and those subgroups contained about 160, 30 and 59 TCR-sequenced participants, respectively.

At the junction V is shortened by 6 bases and J by 7 bases, with 15 bases in between. The CDR3 goes from the cysteine to the phenylalanine over 13 residues. Only the CDR3 DNA is retained, 39 bases long and in frame from the first base. The intended sense of this specimen's time point label: baseline before first vaccination. The vaccinee samples were drawn from two UK trials, COV001 and COV002, one of which was a single-blind randomized controlled phase 2/3 trial testing AZD1222 (ChAdOx1 nCoV-19) in healthy adults. For TCRbeta chain sequencing, PBMC samples from trial participants were taken at day 0 and at day 28 after the second dose. Broader findings and caveats from the paper: After two AZD1222 doses, spike-specific TCR breadth and depth were significantly higher than at day 0 and than in MenACWY recipients. Epitopes outside the regions mutated in the B.1.351 and B.1.1.7 variants were reportedly recognized by nearly half of the unique spike-specific TCRs. Participants were mostly white British and included more females than males, and it was suggested by the authors that clonal diversity may have been underestimated. The whole spike protein was spanned by vaccine-associated CD4 TCRs, and dominant responses were seen in regions 160-218 and 743-854. In the small 56-69-year group, the increase in depth fell short of significance, most likely because of low power. Conclusions about previously exposed vaccinees are limited because only five or six AZD1222 recipients were SARS-CoV-2 seropositive at baseline. Because no day 14 peak-response samples were available, the repertoires could be characterized only after the peak T cell response.

Sequenced material: peripheral blood, taken on day 0 of AZD1222 vaccination. The V and J genes are TRBV12-3 or TRBV12-4 and TRBJ1-1; the D gene lacks a confident call. The sequence derives from an adult in good health. The nucleotides are TGTGCCAGCAGGTCAAGGGTGGAGGGTGAAGCTTTCTTT. Its protein is CASRSRVEGEAFF.